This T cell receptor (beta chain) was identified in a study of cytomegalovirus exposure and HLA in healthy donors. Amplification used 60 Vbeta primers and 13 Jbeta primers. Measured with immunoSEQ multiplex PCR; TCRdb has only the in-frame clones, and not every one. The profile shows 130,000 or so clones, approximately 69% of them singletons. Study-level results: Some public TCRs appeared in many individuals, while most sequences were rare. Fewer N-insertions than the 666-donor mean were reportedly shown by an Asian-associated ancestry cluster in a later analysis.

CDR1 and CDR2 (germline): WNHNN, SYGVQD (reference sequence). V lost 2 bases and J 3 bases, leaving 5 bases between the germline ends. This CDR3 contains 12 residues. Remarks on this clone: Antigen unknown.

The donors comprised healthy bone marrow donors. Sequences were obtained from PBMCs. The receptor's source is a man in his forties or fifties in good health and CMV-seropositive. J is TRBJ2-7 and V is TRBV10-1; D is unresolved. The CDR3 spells CASSEGSYEQYF. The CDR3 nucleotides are TGCGCCAGCAGTGAGGGCAGCTACGAGCAGTACTTC.